The sequence of this T cell receptor beta chain was determined in a study of T-cell reconstitution after alpha-beta-depleted transplantation in children. Regarding the study as a whole: Several hundred rapidly expanded clones from non-depleted graft cells reportedly supplied alpha-beta T cells about two months post-transplant.

As for this clonotype: Its target is unknown. Since a much larger clone is just one base distant, this may be a read error.

The length of the CDR3 is 15 residues. CDR1 is LGHDT and CDR2 is YNNKEL in the germline V gene (reference sequence). Molecular barcoding with unique molecular identifiers was used for the TCRbeta library. Each CDR3 protein is one row after TCRdb ran MiXCR on the PCR reads. The sample shows 540,000 or so distinct CDR3 sequences, 20% to 25% of them seen only once. This sequence originates from a boy under three years old who had a stem cell transplant for acute myeloid leukemia, so the T cells may come from the graft donor. This chain joins TRBV3-1 and TRBJ1-4, with D unclear. The sample consisted of PBMCs, mostly from graft donor cells, taken 360 days after TCRalphabeta/CD19-depleted stem cell transplant. Here the CDR3 reads CAGSQLTGTNEKLFF. The CDR3 DNA is TGTGCCGGCAGCCAGTTGACGGGAACTAATGAAAAACTGTTTTTT.